Shown below are 30 T cell receptor beta chains from a single sample sequenced in a study of identical twins. Via MiXCR, TCRdb re-called the 5' RACE reads, giving one row per CDR3 protein. The data show approximately 500,000 distinct CDR3 sequences, 12% to 15% seen once. This sample also appeared in a second study, on yellow fever vaccine responses in identical twins.

The material sequenced was CD4+ T cells sorted from blood. Receptors originate from a woman aged 18-29 years in good health.

This clonotype was found a few times. The chain couples TRBV6-4 to TRBJ1-1; unclear D gene. This CDR3 is 13 amino acids long. V was shortened by 6 bases and J by 0 bases, with 8 bases between the two germline ends. Per germline, CDR1 MRHNA and CDR2 SNTAGT. The CDR3 here is CASSTRVNTEAFF. The CDR3 DNA sequence: TGTGCCAGCAGCACGAGGGTGAACACTGAAGCTTTCTTT.

This clonotype occurred a few times. The V call is TRBV12-3 or TRBV12-4, the J call TRBJ1-2; 9 bases line up with TRBD1. The CDR3 runs 13 residues. J was trimmed by 7 bases and V by 3 bases; bases with no gene match: 3. CDR3 coding DNA: TGTGCCAGCAGTTTGGGACAGGGTGGTGGCTACACCTTC. The encoded protein is CASSLGQGGGYTF.

The gene calls are TRBV7-2 and TRBJ2-1; 9 bases align to TRBD2. This CDR3 spans 16 amino acids. CDR1 is SGHTA and CDR2 is FQGNSA in the germline V gene. Trimming cost V 4 bases and J 9 bases; bases outside gene matches: 13. The CDR3 coding sequence is TGTGCCAGCAGCTCCCTACTGGCGGGGGGGACCAGTGAGCAGTTCTTC. Residues: CASSSLLAGGTSEQFF.

This clonotype was recorded many times. As DNA, the CDR3 is TGTGCCAGCAGCTCGGACACCTACAATGAGCAGTTCTTC. It encodes CASSSDTYNEQFF. The chain recombines TRBV7-9 with TRBJ2-1, with a weak D call TRBD1 (5 bases). CDR1 and CDR2 (germline): SEHNR, FQNEAQ (reference sequence). CDR3 length: 13 amino acids. Deletions cut 4 bases from V and 2 bases from J, with 6 bases between.

The chain couples TRBV5-1 to TRBJ2-5, with unresolved D. The CDR3 is 14 residues long. CDR1 is SGHRS and CDR2 is YFSETQ in the germline V gene. V was cut by 0 bases and J by 2 bases, with 8 bases left in between. The CDR3: CASSLALVQETQYF. CDR3 coding DNA: TGCGCCAGCAGCTTGGCCTTGGTACAAGAGACCCAGTACTTC.

A few counts support this clonotype. The V call is TRBV20-1, the J call TRBJ1-5; TRBD1 matches 8 bases. With V trimmed by 1 base and J by 9 bases, 8 bases remained unmatched. The CDR3 is made up of 14 amino acids. From germline, CDR1 is DFQATT and CDR2 SNEGSKA (reference sequence). The CDR3 coding sequence is TGCAGTGCTAGAGGCGGGACAGGCGTTAGGCCCCAGCATTTT. It yields the protein CSARGGTGVRPQHF.

The chain links TRBV6-6 to TRBJ2-1; D gene ambiguous. Per germline, CDR1 MNHNY and CDR2 SVGAGI (reference sequence). The CDR3 sequence is 12 residues long. The V end lost 1 base, the J end lost 8 bases, and 6 bases lay between the germline ends. CDR3 sequence reads: CASSYLGYEQFF. In nucleotides, the CDR3 is TGTGCCAGCAGTTACTTAGGATATGAGCAGTTCTTC.

V gene TRBV4-1 combines with J gene TRBJ2-3; no definite D call. The CDR3 is 14 residues long. CDR1 MGHRA and CDR2 YSYEKL come from the germline V gene. Deletions cut 1 base from V and 2 bases from J, with 7 bases between. CDR3 nucleotide sequence: TGCGCCAGCAGCCAAGTTGTGTACACAGATACGCAGTATTTT. It yields the protein CASSQVVYTDTQYF.

The V call is TRBV20-1, the J call TRBJ1-5; no clear D. Germline values: CDR1 DFQATT, CDR2 SNEGSKA (reference sequence). With 0 bases removed from V and 0 bases from J, the gap between germline ends came to 6 bases. This CDR3 has 14 amino acids. The CDR3 protein is CSAREASSNQPQHF. The CDR3 DNA is TGCAGTGCTAGAGAGGCAAGTAGCAATCAGCCCCAGCATTTT.

This clonotype was counted at least ten times. The rearrangement links TRBV12-3 or TRBV12-4 to TRBJ2-7; 7 nucleotides match TRBD1. The CDR3 totals 14 residues. V lost 3 bases to trimming and J lost 4 bases; unmatched junction nucleotides: 6. CDR3 loop: CASSFGQVAYEQYF. For the CDR3, the DNA is TGTGCCAGCAGTTTCGGACAGGTGGCATACGAGCAGTACTTC.

This clonotype was seen a handful of times. This sequence joins TRBV12-3 or TRBV12-4 and TRBJ1-3; D gene ambiguous. The CDR3 consists of 17 residues. The V and J ends lost 2 bases and 4 bases respectively, with 18 bases between them. CDR3 bases: TGTGCCAGCAGTTTATCCGGGATCGCGGTCTCGGGAAACACCATATATTTT. Residues: CASSLSGIAVSGNTIYF.

This clonotype came up many times. The V call is TRBV7-9, the J call TRBJ2-2, with 14 bases aligning to TRBD2. There are 15 residues in the CDR3. Germline V gene lookup returns CDR1 SEHNR and CDR2 FQNEAQ (reference sequence). J was trimmed by 7 bases and V by 5 bases; bases with no gene match: 3. As DNA, the CDR3 is TGTGCCAGCAGCGGGACTAGCGGGAGTGTCGGGGAGCTGTTTTTT. It yields the protein CASSGTSGSVGELFF.

This clonotype was counted only a few times. The chain employs TRBV6-5 and TRBJ1-2; no clear D. Trimming removed 2 bases at V and 2 bases at J, with 15 bases between. In germline, CDR1 is MNHEY, CDR2 SVGAGI. The CDR3 is made up of 16 amino acids. CDR3 nucleotide sequence: TGTGCCAGCAGTTACCCAATTGGGTACCCAAACTATGGCTACACCTTC. It specifies CASSYPIGYPNYGYTF.

This chain connects TRBV20-1 to TRBJ2-3, with 10 positions matching TRBD1. V gave up 5 bases and J gave up 4 bases; unmatched junction bases: 3. The CDR3 has 13 residues. Germline V gene lookup returns CDR1 DFQATT and CDR2 SNEGSKA (reference sequence). The CDR3 loop reads CSAWDRGADTQYF. Written as DNA, the CDR3 is TGCAGTGCTTGGGACAGGGGTGCAGATACGCAGTATTTT.

This clonotype was detected only a few times. The genes are TRBV28 and TRBJ1-1; a weak D match, TRBD1 (6 bases). This CDR3 comprises 13 residues. The germline V and J ends were trimmed by 7 bases and 1 base, with 10 bases remaining between them. Per germline, CDR1 MDHEN and CDR2 SYDVKM. DNA of the CDR3: TGTGCCAGCACCCTACAGGGGAACACTGAAGCTTTCTTT. This gives the protein CASTLQGNTEAFF.

The V call is TRBV7-6, the J call TRBJ2-2; D not certain. Germline lookup yields CDR1 SGHVS and CDR2 FNYEAQ. This CDR3 region has 13 residues. Between the trimmed V and J ends, which lost 6 bases and 2 bases, there was a span of 7 bases. CDR3 loop: CASRKENTGELFF. CDR3 DNA: TGTGCCAGCAGAAAGGAAAACACCGGGGAGCTGTTTTTT.

V is TRBV5-1 and J is TRBJ2-2; 11 bases match TRBD1. The V gene's germline CDR1 is SGHRS and CDR2 YFSETQ. The CDR3 runs to 15 residues. The trim removed 2 bases at V and 5 bases at J, leaving 2 bases unmatched. The CDR3 nucleotides are TGCGCCAGCAGCTTTGGGACAGGGGGAACCGGGGAGCTGTTTTTT. Protein product: CASSFGTGGTGELFF.

The chain links TRBV5-1 to TRBJ2-3; D is ambiguous. Germline CDR1 SGHRS, CDR2 YFSETQ. The CDR3 is 15 amino acids. V was trimmed by 0 bases and J by 3 bases, leaving 11 bases between them. CDR3 nucleotide sequence: TGCGCCAGCAGCTTGGTCCAGTCAAGGACAGATACGCAGTATTTT. Its protein is CASSLVQSRTDTQYF.

J is TRBJ1-6 and V is TRBV28, with 8 bases identical to TRBD1. The V segment lost 5 bases and the J segment 4 bases; nucleotides outside the gene matches: 7. Germline V gene data show CDR1 as MDHEN and CDR2 as SYDVKM. The CDR3 length is 16 residues. The CDR3 DNA reads as TGTGCCAGCAGTCGACAGGGGTTTTCATATAATTCACCCCTCCACTTT. Its protein product is CASSRQGFSYNSPLHF.

There are a few counts of this clonotype. The chain couples TRBV12-3 or TRBV12-4 to TRBJ1-2, with 9 bases identical to TRBD1. The CDR3 totals 15 residues. V dropped 5 bases and J dropped 7; count of bases not matched to a gene: 11. For the CDR3, the DNA is TGTGCCAGCAGTGCATCGGGACAGGGCCGGGGTGGCTACACCTTC. Translated, it gives CASSASGQGRGGYTF.

This clonotype was counted only a few times. The CDR3: CASKQGLPNSNQPQHF. The CDR3 coding sequence is TGTGCCAGCAAACAGGGGTTGCCGAATAGCAATCAGCCCCAGCATTTT. The chain carries TRBV6-2 or TRBV6-3 and TRBJ1-5; 7 nucleotides align to TRBD1. This CDR3 has 16 residues. The germline gives CDR1 MNHEY, CDR2 SVGEGT. J gave up 0 bases and V 7 bases, and 9 bases lay outside the gene matches.

This clonotype showed up just a few times. V usage is TRBV28 and J usage is TRBJ1-1; 7 bases line up with TRBD1. CDR3 size: 14 residues. Germline CDR1 is MDHEN and CDR2 is SYDVKM. V was clipped by 6 bases and J by 5 bases; unmatched bases: 9. CDR3 DNA: TGTGCCAGCAGGGGAGACAGGGTGGATACTGAAGCTTTCTTT. It encodes CASRGDRVDTEAFF.

This clonotype was counted a few times. This rearrangement joins TRBV5-1 to TRBJ1-1; D possibly corresponds to TRBD1 (5 bases). Trimming shortened V by 3 bases and J by 1 base, and 10 bases separated the two germline ends. This CDR3 is 14 amino acids long. Germline CDR1 is SGHRS and CDR2 is YFSETQ. CDR3 protein: CASSYAQGNTEAFF. The CDR3 bases are TGCGCCAGCAGCTACGCCCAGGGGAACACTGAAGCTTTCTTT.

This clonotype was seen a few times. The CDR3 nucleotides are TGTGCCAGCACCTCGACTAGCGGGGGCCGAGAGACCCAGTACTTC. This encodes CASTSTSGGRETQYF. The chain couples TRBV11-2 to TRBJ2-5; 12 positions agree with TRBD2. The length of the CDR3 is 15 residues. Trimming cost V 7 bases and J 4 bases; bases outside gene matches: 7. Germline V gene data show CDR1 as SGHAT and CDR2 as FQNNGV.

The sample holds a few counts of this clonotype. The rearrangement joins TRBV20-1 to TRBJ2-5; tentatively, D is TRBD2 (5 bases). Trimming removed 0 bases from V and 4 bases from J, with 12 bases in between. This CDR3 has 14 amino acids. Germline CDR1 and CDR2: DFQATT and SNEGSKA (reference sequence). The CDR3 DNA follows: TGCAGTGCTAGAGATTACCGGGGAACAGAGACCCAGTACTTC. This translates into CSARDYRGTETQYF.

V usage is TRBV6-5 and J usage is TRBJ2-7; D gene unclear. Germline values: CDR1 MNHEY, CDR2 SVGAGI. The CDR3 extends over 15 amino acids. V was clipped by 0 bases and J by 2 bases, with 11 bases between them. The CDR3 region is CASSYSSLITYEQYF. The CDR3 nucleotides read TGTGCCAGCAGTTACTCGTCCCTTATAACCTACGAGCAGTACTTC.

Only a few counts were recorded for this clonotype. The J gene is TRBJ2-7, the V gene TRBV6-1; TRBD1 matches 8 bases. The junction had 13 bases not matched to a gene; V was cut back by 6 bases and J by 3 bases. Germline-derived CDR1 and CDR2 are MNHNS and SASEGT. CDR3 size: 16 residues. The CDR3 DNA reads TGTGCCAGCAGCACGCAGACCAGGGGGCCTGGCTACGAGCAGTACTTC. This sequence encodes CASSTQTRGPGYEQYF.

The chain couples TRBV29-1 to TRBJ2-4, with 9 bases lining up with TRBD2. Germline V CDR1 and CDR2: SQVTM, ANQGSEA. The V segment lost 2 bases and the J segment 0 bases; nucleotides outside the gene matches: 5. The CDR3 runs 16 residues. The CDR3 DNA reads TGCAGCGTTGAACTTAGACTAGCGGCAGCCAAAAACATTCAGTACTTC. This encodes CSVELRLAAAKNIQYF.

The chain couples TRBV20-1 to TRBJ2-5, with D hard to call. This CDR3 is built from 13 residues. Trimming cost V 5 bases and J 2 bases, with 12 bases left between them. CDR1 and CDR2 from the germline V gene are DFQATT and SNEGSKA (reference sequence). This chain's CDR3 is CSAHTPPQETQYF. The CDR3 DNA reads TGCAGTGCTCATACTCCCCCACAAGAGACCCAGTACTTC.

This chain links TRBV20-1 with TRBJ2-1; 7 bases fit TRBD1. There are 12 residues in the CDR3. J lost 10 bases, V lost 6 bases, and 9 bases had no gene match. Germline V CDR1 and CDR2: DFQATT, SNEGSKA (reference sequence). The CDR3, as DNA: TGCAGTGCCAAAGTTGGGACAGCCGAGCAGTTCTTC. It encodes CSAKVGTAEQFF.